This T cell receptor beta chain is from a study of T cells after yellow fever vaccination (dated by TCRdb to between 2019 and 2020). A note on the overall study: The SMART-Seq v4 Ultra Low Input RNA kit was used to prepare libraries from fractions with low cell numbers. To follow T-cell clones before and after both primary and booster YFV17D yellow fever vaccination, bulk TCR alpha and beta repertoires underwent longitudinal sequencing. Two healthy male donors, one aged 18 to 30 and one aged 30 to 40 years, made up the cohort. Bulk PBMC replicates and cell subsets were isolated from blood drawn at multiple timepoints before and after both primary and secondary immunization.

Findings and caveats that apply to the study as a whole: The secondary T-cell response was weaker than the primary response but faster, peaking on day 5 instead of day 15. A small share of clonotypes occurred in both CD4 and CD8 compartments, likely arising from convergent recombination. Only a couple of donors were included in the study, so the extent to which the findings can be generalized is limited. After the booster, most of the clones that had expanded following primary vaccination were detected again (around 95% of CD4 and 80% to 90% of CD8), which suggests that memory was broadly maintained. FACS-sorted repertoires could contain abundant contaminating clonotypes from the bulk population, so computational filtering was required.

The CDR3, cysteine through phenylalanine, is 13 amino acids long. Solely the CDR3 DNA is kept, with 39 bases framed from the first base. CDR1 and CDR2, looked up from the germline V gene, are MNHEY and SVGAGI. Here V drops 0 bases and J drops 6 bases, and the junction holds 1 base not matched to any gene. TCRdb records Illumina NovaSeq 6000 as the sequencer. TCR cDNA was synthesized by 5'RACE template switching, through which a universal primer site and unique molecular identifiers were introduced. cDNA synthesis was primed from both the TCR alpha and TCR beta constant segments. Library amplification involved two PCR steps, and the second step added sample barcodes and sequencing adapters. Sequencing of libraries was performed on Illumina HiSeq 2500 (2x100 bp) or NovaSeq (2x150 bp). On the authors' methods: Demultiplexing of reads and collapsing into UMI consensus sequences were performed with MIGEC, and V(D)J alignment was carried out with MiXCR. Using edgeR on replicate PBMC samples, clonotypes were called vaccine-responding if FDR was below 0.01 and the log2 fold change was above 5 up to day 15. Each bulk clonotype was labeled CD4 or CD8 based on which sequenced repertoire, CD4 or CD8, contained the clonotype at higher abundance. TCRdb reworked the public reads: Q25 trimming with fastp, MiXCR clone assembly, productive beta chains retained. For every CDR3 protein sequence, its rows merge into one entry that carries the most common genes and DNA. These V and J calls originate from TCRdb's pipeline instead of the authors' own analysis. The sample has 85,000 to 100,000 distinct CDR3 sequences on record, 5.8% of them singletons. Over 40% of the sample rests with the top ten.

The treatment or condition label corresponds to: live attenuated yellow fever vaccine strain. PBMCs were isolated from peripheral blood using a standard Ficoll-Paque protocol. Dynabeads CD4 and CD8 positive selection kits were used to isolate CD4 and CD8 T-cell fractions. RNA was extracted with TriZol from bulk PBMCs, CD4 and CD8 fractions, and dextramer-positive and dextramer-negative fractions. This clonotype has ten or more counts. The antigen it recognizes is unknown. There are no base qualities to consult, and no much larger clone falls within one base. The receptor chain draws on TRBV6-5 and TRBJ2-7; TRBD1 aligns with 8 central bases. The sample in question was CD8+ T cells sorted from PBMCs, obtained 10 days after the yellow fever booster vaccination. The source of this sequence is a man younger than 30 who received the YFV17D yellow fever vaccine. This receptor carries the CDR3 CASSYSTGAEQYF. The bases are TGTGCCAGCAGTTACTCGACAGGGGCCGAGCAGTACTTC.